These T cell receptor beta chains were read from a single sample in a study of T cells in Graves' hyperthyroidism and ophthalmopathy. TCRdb used MiXCR to reprocess the multiplex PCR reads, holding one entry per CDR3 protein. The table lists 490,000 or so distinct CDR3 sequences, just under 20% of them singletons. Specimen: blood. These receptors were collected from a man aged 40-49 years with Graves' ophthalmopathy. The CDR3 runs from the conserved cysteine through the conserved F or W. D genes are given only for firm matches. Size values are once, few and many counts, or a class for expanded clones, and some rows have none.

abundance,v_gene,j_gene,d_gene,CDR3nt,CDR3aa
-,TRBV6-1,TRBJ2-3,-,TGTGCCAGCAGCCGGAGAGAACTAAGCACAGATACGCAGTATTTT,CASSRRELSTDTQYF
few,TRBV14,TRBJ2-7,-,TGTGCCAGCAGCCTTACAGGGTACAATGCCTACGAGCAGTACTTC,CASSLTGYNAYEQYF
few,TRBV6-2/TRBV6-3,TRBJ2-1,TRBD1,TGTGCCAGCAGACGGGGACTGGACAGGGCCACCAACAATGAGCAGTTCTTC,CASRRGLDRATNNEQFF
few,TRBV12-3/TRBV12-4,TRBJ2-4,-,TGTGCCAGCAGGGGAGGATTGGCCAAAAACATTCAGTACTTC,CASRGGLAKNIQYF
many,TRBV14,TRBJ2-2,TRBD1,TGTGCCAGCAGCCGAGCCGGGACAGCGAACACCGGGGAGCTGTTTTTT,CASSRAGTANTGELFF
-,TRBV27,TRBJ1-2,-,TGTGCCAGCAGCCCCGGACAGATTAACTATGGCTACACCTTC,CASSPGQINYGYTF
many,TRBV3-1,TRBJ2-7,-,TGTGCCAGCAGCCAAGTCTCCTCCTACGAGCAGTACTTC,CASSQVSSYEQYF
-,TRBV20-1,TRBJ2-5,-,TGCAGTGCTACCCGAGAGACCCAGTACTTC,CSATRETQYF
many,TRBV28,TRBJ2-7,TRBD2,TGTGCCAGCAGGGGAGGGCGAACTAGCGGGAGTTACGAGCAGTACTTC,CASRGGRTSGSYEQYF
few,TRBV6-1,TRBJ2-7,TRBD1,TGTGCCAGCAGGCGCAACCTAGGGACAGGGACCTACGAGCAGTACTTC,CASRRNLGTGTYEQYF
-,TRBV27,TRBJ2-2,TRBD1,TGTGCCAGCAGTAGCGGGACAGGGTCCGGGGAGCTGTTTTTT,CASSSGTGSGELFF
-,TRBV28,TRBJ1-3,-,TGTGCCAGCAGTTTCCCTACCCCCCTTGGAAACACCATATATTTT,CASSFPTPLGNTIYF
many,TRBV5-1,TRBJ2-1,-,TGCGCCAGCAGCTCTACGCGGAATGAGCAGTTCTTC,CASSSTRNEQFF
many,TRBV7-2,TRBJ1-2,TRBD1,TGTGCCAGCAGCTTGGCTGGGACAGGGGCCAACTATGGCTACACCTTC,CASSLAGTGANYGYTF
-,TRBV5-4,TRBJ1-4,-,TGTGCCAGCAGCGCTAAGGACGGCACAACTAATGAAAAACTGTTTTTT,CASSAKDGTTNEKLFF
many,TRBV6-1,TRBJ2-7,TRBD2,TGTGCCAGCAGGCCAGGGGGACTAGCGGAAATCTCCTACGAGCAGTACTTC,CASRPGGLAEISYEQYF
many,TRBV18,TRBJ1-2,-,TGTGCCAGCTCACCAGAACTGGGGGTCACCTTC,CASSPELGVTF
-,TRBV5-1,TRBJ2-1,TRBD2,TGCGCCAGCAGCTTCCCTCTAGCGGGCAATGAGCAGTTCTTC,CASSFPLAGNEQFF
many,TRBV28,TRBJ1-6,TRBD1,TGTGCCACCGGAATTCCGGGACAGAGTAATTCACCCCTCCACTTT,CATGIPGQSNSPLHF
few,TRBV12-3/TRBV12-4,TRBJ1-3,-,TGTGCCAGCAGTATTGGGGGGTTCCCTGGAAACACCATATATTTT,CASSIGGFPGNTIYF
-,TRBV30,TRBJ1-1,-,TGTGCCTGGAGTGTACGGGGGAACACTGTAGCTTTCTTT,CAWSVRGNTVAFF
many,TRBV18,TRBJ1-6,TRBD1,TGTGCCAGCTCACCGACAGGGGGCAATTCACCCCTCCACTTT,CASSPTGGNSPLHF
-,TRBV12-3/TRBV12-4,TRBJ1-5,TRBD1,TGTGCCAGCAGCCCCTACAGGGGTGATCAGCCCCAGCATTTT,CASSPYRGDQPQHF
many,TRBV20-1,TRBJ1-1,-,TGCAGTGCCCCTCCTATGCGGGCGAACACTGAAGCTTTCTTT,CSAPPMRANTEAFF
-,TRBV20-1,TRBJ1-5,-,TGCAGTGCTAGAATTAGAGGAGATCAGCCCCAGCATTTT,CSARIRGDQPQHF
many,TRBV7-6,TRBJ2-2,-,TGTGCCAGCCGCCCTCCTGAGTGGGGAGAGGGGGAGCTGTTTTTT,CASRPPEWGEGELFF
many,TRBV12-3/TRBV12-4,TRBJ2-3,TRBD2,TGTGCCAGCACCAGGGGGACTAGCGGGAGTGGGTCGACAGATACGCAGTATTTT,CASTRGTSGSGSTDTQYF
many,TRBV28,TRBJ2-4,-,TGTGCCAGCAGCTTCAGGGAAGGGGACATTCAGTACTTC,CASSFREGDIQYF
few,TRBV6-2/TRBV6-3,TRBJ2-7,-,TGTGCCAGCAGTTACAAGACAGCCACCTACGAGCAGTACTTC,CASSYKTATYEQYF
-,TRBV24-1,TRBJ2-1,-,TGTGCCACCAGTGACTCGGGACGGGGAGCCTACAATGAGCAGTTCTTC,CATSDSGRGAYNEQFF
many,TRBV7-2,TRBJ1-5,TRBD1,TGTGCCAGCAGCTTAGATGGGACAGGGAGGCAGCCCCAGCATTTT,CASSLDGTGRQPQHF
few,TRBV6-1,TRBJ2-1,TRBD2,TGTGCCATTGCTAGCGGGATCGGCTACAATGAGCAGTTCTTC,CAIASGIGYNEQFF
many,TRBV3-1,TRBJ2-5,TRBD2,TGTGCCAGCAGTATACTAGCGGGAGGTGGAGAGACCCAGTACTTC,CASSILAGGGETQYF
-,TRBV3-1,TRBJ2-2,-,TGTGCCAGCAGCCAAGAGGCTATAGGCATTAACACCGGGGAGCTGTTTTTT,CASSQEAIGINTGELFF
-,TRBV6-1,TRBJ2-2,-,TGTGCCAGCAGAAACCGGGACACCCCCACCGGGGAGCTGTTTTTT,CASRNRDTPTGELFF
-,TRBV27,TRBJ2-7,-,TGTGCCAGCAGTTTATTCGGTCAGGGGCACGAGCAGTACTTC,CASSLFGQGHEQYF
-,TRBV29-1,TRBJ1-2,-,TGCAGCGTTGAAGATTCCCCCCCCGGCTATGGCTACACCTTC,CSVEDSPPGYGYTF
many,TRBV7-8,TRBJ2-1,-,TGTGCCAGCAGCTACTCGCACAGGAGCACCTACAATGAGCAGTTCTTC,CASSYSHRSTYNEQFF
many,TRBV3-1,TRBJ1-4,-,TGTGCCAGCAGCCAAGTACGACGGAGAACTTTAACTAATGAAAAACTGTTTTTT,CASSQVRRRTLTNEKLFF
many,TRBV12-3/TRBV12-4,TRBJ2-1,TRBD2,TGTGCCAGCAGTTTTTGGGGCGGGGGGCTCTCCTACAATGAGCAGTTCTTC,CASSFWGGGLSYNEQFF
many,TRBV18,TRBJ1-4,TRBD1,TGTGCCAGCTCACCCTCTGGACAGGGGAATGAAAAACTGTTTTTT,CASSPSGQGNEKLFF
-,TRBV7-3,TRBJ2-4,-,TGTGCCAGCAGCTCGGGAGACATTCAGTACTTC,CASSSGDIQYF
few,TRBV10-3,TRBJ1-1,TRBD1,TGTGCCATCAGTGGACCGGGACAGGGCTTGCACACTGAAGCTTTCTTT,CAISGPGQGLHTEAFF
-,TRBV5-1,TRBJ2-7,TRBD2,TGCGCCAGCAGCTCTATAGCGGGAGACCACCCCTACGAGCAGTACTTC,CASSSIAGDHPYEQYF
many,TRBV6-2/TRBV6-3,TRBJ2-7,TRBD1,TGTGCCAGCAGTTACCGGGACAGGGACTACGAGCAGTACTTC,CASSYRDRDYEQYF